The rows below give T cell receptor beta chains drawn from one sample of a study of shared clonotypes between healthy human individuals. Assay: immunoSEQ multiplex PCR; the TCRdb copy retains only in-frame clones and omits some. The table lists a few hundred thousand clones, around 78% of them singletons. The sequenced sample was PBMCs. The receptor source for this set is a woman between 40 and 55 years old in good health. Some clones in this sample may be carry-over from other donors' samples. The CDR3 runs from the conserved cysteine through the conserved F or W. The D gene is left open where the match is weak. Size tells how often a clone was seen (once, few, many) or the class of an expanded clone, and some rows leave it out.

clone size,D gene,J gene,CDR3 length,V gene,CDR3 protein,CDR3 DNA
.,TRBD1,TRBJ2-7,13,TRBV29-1,CSAEAQGKNEQYF,TGCAGCGCCGAGGCACAGGGGAAAAACGAGCAGTACTTC
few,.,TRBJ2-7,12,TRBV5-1,CASSLSSYEQYF,TGCGCCAGCAGCTTGAGCAGCTACGAGCAGTACTTC
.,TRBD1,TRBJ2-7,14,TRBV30,CAWSPGDRVNEQYF,TGTGCCTGGAGTCCAGGAGACAGGGTGAACGAGCAGTACTTC
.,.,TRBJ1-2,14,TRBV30,CAWSVPGGWSGYTF,TGTGCCTGGAGTGTACCCGGGGGCTGGAGTGGCTACACCTTC
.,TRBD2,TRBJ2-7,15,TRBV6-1,CASSGRTSGPYEQYF,TGTGCCAGCAGTGGAAGGACTAGCGGGCCCTACGAGCAGTACTTC
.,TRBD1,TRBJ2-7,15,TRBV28,CASSTHWTGLYEQYF,TGTGCCAGCAGCACACATTGGACAGGGCTCTACGAGCAGTACTTC
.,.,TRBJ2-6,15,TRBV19,CASTLGGSGANVLTF,TGTGCCAGTACCCTTGGGGGCTCTGGGGCCAACGTCCTGACTTTC
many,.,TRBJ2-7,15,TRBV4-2,CASSQQPSASYEQYF,TGTGCCAGCAGCCAACAGCCTAGTGCCTCCTACGAGCAGTACTTC
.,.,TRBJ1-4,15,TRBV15,CATSRAAATNEKLFF,TGTGCCACCAGCAGAGCGGCGGCAACTAATGAAAAACTGTTTTTT
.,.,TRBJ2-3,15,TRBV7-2,CASSLGSSGTDTQYF,TGTGCCAGCAGCTTAGGGTCCTCTGGCACAGATACGCAGTATTTT
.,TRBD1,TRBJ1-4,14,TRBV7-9,CASSGGQGNEKLFF,TGTGCCAGCAGCGGGGGACAGGGGAATGAAAAACTGTTTTTT
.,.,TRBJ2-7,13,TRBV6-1,CASSRSWGDEQYF,TGTGCCAGCAGTAGATCCTGGGGAGACGAGCAGTACTTC
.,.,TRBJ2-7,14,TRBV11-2,CASSLGPIFHEQYF,TGTGCCAGCAGCTTAGGGCCTATTTTCCACGAGCAGTACTTC
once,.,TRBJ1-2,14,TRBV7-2,CASSLRDGAGGYTF,TGTGCCAGCAGCCTCAGGGATGGGGCCGGTGGCTACACCTTC
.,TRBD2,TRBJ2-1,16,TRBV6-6,CASSSYRLAGGDEQFF,TGTGCCAGCAGTTCGTATCGACTAGCCGGTGGCGATGAGCAGTTCTTC
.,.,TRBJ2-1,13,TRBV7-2,CASSLEGMREQFF,TGTGCCAGCAGCTTAGAGGGAATGCGTGAGCAGTTCTTC
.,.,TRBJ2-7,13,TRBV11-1,CASSFGLRYEQYF,TGTGCCAGCAGCTTCGGTCTCAGGTACGAGCAGTACTTC
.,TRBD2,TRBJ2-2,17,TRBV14,CASSQELSGRVTGELFF,TGTGCCAGCAGCCAAGAGTTAAGCGGGAGAGTTACCGGGGAGCTGTTTTTT
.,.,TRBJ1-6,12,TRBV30,CAWSVRLGTLHF,TGTGCCTGGAGTGTACGTTTAGGGACCCTCCACTTT
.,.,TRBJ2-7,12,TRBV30,CAWSGLAYEQYF,TGTGCCTGGAGTGGGCTGGCCTACGAGCAGTACTTC